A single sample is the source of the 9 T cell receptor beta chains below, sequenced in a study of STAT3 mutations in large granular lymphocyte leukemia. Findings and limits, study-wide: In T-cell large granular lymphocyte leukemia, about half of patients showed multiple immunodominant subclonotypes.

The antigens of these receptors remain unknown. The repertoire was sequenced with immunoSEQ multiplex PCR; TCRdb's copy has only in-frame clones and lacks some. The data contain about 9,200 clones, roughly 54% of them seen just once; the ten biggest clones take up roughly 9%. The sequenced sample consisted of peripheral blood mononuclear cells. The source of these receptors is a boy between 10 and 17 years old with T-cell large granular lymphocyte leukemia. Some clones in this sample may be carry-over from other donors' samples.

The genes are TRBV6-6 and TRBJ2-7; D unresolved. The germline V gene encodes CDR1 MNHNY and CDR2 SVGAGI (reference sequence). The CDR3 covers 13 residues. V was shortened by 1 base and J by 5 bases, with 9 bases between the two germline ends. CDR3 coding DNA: TGTGCCAGCAGTTACTGGATCCGCGACGAGCAGTACTTC. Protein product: CASSYWIRDEQYF.

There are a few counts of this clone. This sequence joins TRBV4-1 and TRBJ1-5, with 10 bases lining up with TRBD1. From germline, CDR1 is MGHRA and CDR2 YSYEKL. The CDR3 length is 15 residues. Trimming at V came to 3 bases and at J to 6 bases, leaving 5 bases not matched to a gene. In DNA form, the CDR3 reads TGCGCCAGCAGCCAGGGGACAGGGGCTAGTCAGCCCCAGCATTTT. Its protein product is CASSQGTGASQPQHF.

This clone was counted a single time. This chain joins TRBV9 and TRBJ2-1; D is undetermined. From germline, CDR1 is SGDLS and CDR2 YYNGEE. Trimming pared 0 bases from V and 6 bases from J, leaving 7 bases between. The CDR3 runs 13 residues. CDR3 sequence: CASSVDILNEQFF. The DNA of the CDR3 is TGTGCCAGCAGCGTAGATATCCTCAATGAGCAGTTCTTC.

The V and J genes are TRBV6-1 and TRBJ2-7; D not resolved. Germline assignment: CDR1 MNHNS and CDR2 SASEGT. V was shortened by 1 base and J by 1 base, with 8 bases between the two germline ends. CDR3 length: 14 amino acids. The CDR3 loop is CASSEDVRSYEQYF. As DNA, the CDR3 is TGTGCCAGCAGTGAAGACGTCAGATCCTACGAGCAGTACTTC.

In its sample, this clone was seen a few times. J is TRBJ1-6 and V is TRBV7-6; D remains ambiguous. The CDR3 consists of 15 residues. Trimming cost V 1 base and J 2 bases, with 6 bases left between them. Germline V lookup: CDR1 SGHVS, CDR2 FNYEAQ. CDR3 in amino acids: CASSLVGPYNSPLHF. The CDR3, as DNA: TGTGCCAGCAGCTTAGTAGGGCCCTATAATTCACCCCTCCACTTT.

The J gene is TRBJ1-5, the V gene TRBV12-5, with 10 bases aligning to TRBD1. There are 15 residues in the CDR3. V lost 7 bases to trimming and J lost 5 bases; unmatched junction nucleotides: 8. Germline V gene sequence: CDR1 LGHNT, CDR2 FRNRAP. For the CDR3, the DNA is TGTGCTAGTGCTCCGGGACAGGGGCCGCATCAGCCCCAGCATTTT. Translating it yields CASAPGQGPHQPQHF.

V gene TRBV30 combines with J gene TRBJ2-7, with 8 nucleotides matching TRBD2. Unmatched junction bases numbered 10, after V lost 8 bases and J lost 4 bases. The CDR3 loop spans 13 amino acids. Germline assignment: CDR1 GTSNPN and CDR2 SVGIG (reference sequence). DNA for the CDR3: TGTGCCCTGGACCGGGGGGGGATATACGAGCAGTACTTC. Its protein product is CALDRGGIYEQYF.

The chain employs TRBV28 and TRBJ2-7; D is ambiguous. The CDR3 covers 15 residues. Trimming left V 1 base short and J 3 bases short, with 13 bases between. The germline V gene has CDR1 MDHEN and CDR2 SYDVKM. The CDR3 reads CASSLSGPLSYEQYF. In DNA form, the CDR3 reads TGTGCCAGCAGTTTATCAGGACCCCTCAGCTACGAGCAGTACTTC.

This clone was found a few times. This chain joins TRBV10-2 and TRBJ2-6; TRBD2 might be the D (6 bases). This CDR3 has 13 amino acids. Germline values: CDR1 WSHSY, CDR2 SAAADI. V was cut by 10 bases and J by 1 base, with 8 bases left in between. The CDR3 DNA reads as TGCGCCATCGGAGGGTCTGGGGCCAACGTCCTGACTTTC. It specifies CAIGGSGANVLTF.